This TCR beta chain is drawn from a study of OX40 agonist ivuxolimab in advanced cancers. On the study more broadly: Every 2 weeks, patients received ivuxolimab intravenously, dosed at 0.01 to 10 mg/kg.

V shed 8 bases, J shed 2 bases, and the junction held 9 bases outside the gene matches. The length of the CDR3 is 15 residues. The germline gives CDR1 SGHDT, CDR2 YYEEEE. Comment on this clone: Other DNA sequences in the sample encode the same CDR3.

Measured with immunoSEQ multiplex PCR; TCRdb has only the in-frame clones, and not every one. The sample shows thousands of clones, 88% of them seen only once. Sequencing was performed on CD4+ or CD8+ T cells sorted from blood, taken in a trial of the OX40 agonist ivuxolimab. The sequence came from an adult with an advanced solid tumor such as melanoma, head and neck, liver or kidney cancer. J is TRBJ2-5 and V is TRBV5-6; 10 bases are shared with TRBD1. This CDR3 is CASSAWTGGQETQYF. For the CDR3, the DNA is TGTGCCAGTAGCGCCTGGACAGGGGGTCAAGAGACCCAGTACTTC.